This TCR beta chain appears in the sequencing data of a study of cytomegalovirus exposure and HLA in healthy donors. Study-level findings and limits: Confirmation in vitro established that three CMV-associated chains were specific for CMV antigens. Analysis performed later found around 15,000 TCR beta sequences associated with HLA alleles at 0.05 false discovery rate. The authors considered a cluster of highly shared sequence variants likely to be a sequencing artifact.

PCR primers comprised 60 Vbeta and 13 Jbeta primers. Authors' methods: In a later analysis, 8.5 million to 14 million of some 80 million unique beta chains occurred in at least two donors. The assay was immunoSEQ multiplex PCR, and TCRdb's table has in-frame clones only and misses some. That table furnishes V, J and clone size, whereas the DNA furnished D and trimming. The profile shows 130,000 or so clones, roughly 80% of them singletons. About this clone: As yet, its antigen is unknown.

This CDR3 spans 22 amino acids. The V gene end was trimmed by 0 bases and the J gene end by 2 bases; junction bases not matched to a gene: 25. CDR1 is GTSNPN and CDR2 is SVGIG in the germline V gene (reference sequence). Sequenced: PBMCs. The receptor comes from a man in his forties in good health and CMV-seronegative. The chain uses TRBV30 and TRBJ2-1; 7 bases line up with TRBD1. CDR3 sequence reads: CAWSVRTGLEPHTLDPYNEQFF. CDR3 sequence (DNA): TGTGCCTGGAGTGTACGGACAGGTTTGGAACCACACACCTTAGATCCCTACAATGAGCAGTTCTTC.